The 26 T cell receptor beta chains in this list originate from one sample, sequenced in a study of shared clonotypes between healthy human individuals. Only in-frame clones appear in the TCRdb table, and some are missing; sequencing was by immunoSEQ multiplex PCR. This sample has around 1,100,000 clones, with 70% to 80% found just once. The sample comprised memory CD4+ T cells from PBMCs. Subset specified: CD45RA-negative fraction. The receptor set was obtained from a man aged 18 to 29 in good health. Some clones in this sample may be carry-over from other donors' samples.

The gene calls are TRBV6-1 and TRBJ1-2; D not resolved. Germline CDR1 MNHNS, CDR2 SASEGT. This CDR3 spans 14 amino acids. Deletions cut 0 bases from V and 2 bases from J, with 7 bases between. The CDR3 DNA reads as TGTGCCAGCAGTGAAGCAGGCCACAACTATGGCTACACCTTC. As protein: CASSEAGHNYGYTF.

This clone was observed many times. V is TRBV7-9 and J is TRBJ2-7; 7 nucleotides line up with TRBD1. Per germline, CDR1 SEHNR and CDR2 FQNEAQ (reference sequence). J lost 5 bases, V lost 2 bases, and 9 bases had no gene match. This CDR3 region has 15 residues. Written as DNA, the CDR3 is TGTGCCAGCAGCTTAATCGGGACAGCTCTCAACGAGCAGTACTTC. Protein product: CASSLIGTALNEQYF.

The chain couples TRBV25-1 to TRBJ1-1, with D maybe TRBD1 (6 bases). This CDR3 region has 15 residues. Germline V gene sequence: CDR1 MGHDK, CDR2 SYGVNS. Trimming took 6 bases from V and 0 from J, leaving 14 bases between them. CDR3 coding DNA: TGTGCCAGCAGCTCCCGGGACACGGTGAACACTGAAGCTTTCTTT. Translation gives CASSSRDTVNTEAFF. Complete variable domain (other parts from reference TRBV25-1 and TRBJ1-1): EADIYQTPRYLVIGTGKKITLECSQTMGHDKMYWYQQDPGMELHLIHYSYGVNSTEKGDLSSESTVSRIRTEHFPLTLESARPSHTSQYLCASSSRDTVNTEAFFGQGTRLTVV.

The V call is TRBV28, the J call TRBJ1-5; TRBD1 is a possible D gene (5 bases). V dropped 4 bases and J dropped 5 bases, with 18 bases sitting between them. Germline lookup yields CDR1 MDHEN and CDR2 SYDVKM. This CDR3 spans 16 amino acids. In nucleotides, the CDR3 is TGTGCCAGCAGTTCTCAGGGCCATGGCCCCGATCAGCCCCAGCATTTT. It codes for CASSSQGHGPDQPQHF.

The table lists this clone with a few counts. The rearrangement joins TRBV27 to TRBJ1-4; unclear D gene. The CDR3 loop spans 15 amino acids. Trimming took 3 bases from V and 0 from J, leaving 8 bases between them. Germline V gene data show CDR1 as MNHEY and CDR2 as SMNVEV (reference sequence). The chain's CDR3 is CASSLLATTNEKLFF. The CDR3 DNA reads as TGTGCCAGCAGTTTGTTAGCGACAACTAATGAAAAACTGTTTTTT.

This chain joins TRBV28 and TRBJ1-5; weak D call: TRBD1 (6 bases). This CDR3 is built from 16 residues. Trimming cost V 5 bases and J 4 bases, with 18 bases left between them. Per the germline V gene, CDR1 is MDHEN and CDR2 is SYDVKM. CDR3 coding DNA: TGTGCCAGCAGTCTCCGGAACAGAAGGGGGAATCAGCCCCAGCATTTT. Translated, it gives CASSLRNRRGNQPQHF.

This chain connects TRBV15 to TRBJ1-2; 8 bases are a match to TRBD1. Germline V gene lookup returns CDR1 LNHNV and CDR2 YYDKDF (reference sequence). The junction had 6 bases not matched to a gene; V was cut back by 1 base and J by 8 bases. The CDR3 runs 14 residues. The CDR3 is CATSRGAGGRGYTF. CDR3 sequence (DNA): TGTGCCACCAGCAGAGGGGCAGGGGGCAGGGGCTACACCTTC.

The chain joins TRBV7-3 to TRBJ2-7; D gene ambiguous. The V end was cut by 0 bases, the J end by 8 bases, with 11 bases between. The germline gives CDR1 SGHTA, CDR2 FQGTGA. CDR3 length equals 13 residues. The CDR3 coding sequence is TGTGCCAGCAGCTTAACCGTGGACCATCAGCAGTACTTC. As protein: CASSLTVDHQQYF.

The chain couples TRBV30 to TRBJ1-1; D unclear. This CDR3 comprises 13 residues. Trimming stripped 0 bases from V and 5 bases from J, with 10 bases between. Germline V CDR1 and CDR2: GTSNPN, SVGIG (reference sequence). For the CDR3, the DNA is TGTGCCTGGAGTGTCGGGCCAGGTACTGAAGCTTTCTTT. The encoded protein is CAWSVGPGTEAFF. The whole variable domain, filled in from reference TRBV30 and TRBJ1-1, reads SQTIHQWPATLVQPVGSPLSLECTVEGTSNPNLYWYRQAAGRGLQLLFYSVGIGQISSEVPQNLSASRPQDRQFILSSKKLLLSDSGFYLCAWSVGPGTEAFFGQGTRLTVV.

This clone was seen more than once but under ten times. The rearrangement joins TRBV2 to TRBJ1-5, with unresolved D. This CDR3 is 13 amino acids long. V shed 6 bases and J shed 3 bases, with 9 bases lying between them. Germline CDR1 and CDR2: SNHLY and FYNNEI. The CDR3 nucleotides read TGTGCCAGCAGGTACAGCCTCAATCAGCCCCAGCATTTT. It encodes CASRYSLNQPQHF.

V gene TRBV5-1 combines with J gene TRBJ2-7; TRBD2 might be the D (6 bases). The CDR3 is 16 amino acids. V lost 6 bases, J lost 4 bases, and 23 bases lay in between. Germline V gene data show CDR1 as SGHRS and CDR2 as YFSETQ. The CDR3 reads CASTLSPRESGYEQYF. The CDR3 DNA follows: TGCGCCAGCACCTTAAGCCCCCGGGAGTCCGGGTACGAGCAGTACTTC.

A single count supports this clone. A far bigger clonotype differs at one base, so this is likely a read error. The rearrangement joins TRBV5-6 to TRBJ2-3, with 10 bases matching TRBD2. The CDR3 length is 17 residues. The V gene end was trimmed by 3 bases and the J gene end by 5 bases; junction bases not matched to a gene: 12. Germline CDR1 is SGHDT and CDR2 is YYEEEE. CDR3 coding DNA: TGTGCCAGCAGCTCCAGACTAGCGGGCATCACGAGAGATACGCAGTATTTT. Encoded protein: CASSSRLAGITRDTQYF.

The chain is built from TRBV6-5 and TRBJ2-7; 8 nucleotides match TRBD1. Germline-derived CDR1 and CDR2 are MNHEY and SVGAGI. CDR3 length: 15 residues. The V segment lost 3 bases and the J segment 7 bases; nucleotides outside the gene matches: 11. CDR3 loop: CASSYIRGRGREQYF. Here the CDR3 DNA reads TGTGCCAGCAGTTATATTCGCGGCAGGGGGCGGGAGCAGTACTTC.

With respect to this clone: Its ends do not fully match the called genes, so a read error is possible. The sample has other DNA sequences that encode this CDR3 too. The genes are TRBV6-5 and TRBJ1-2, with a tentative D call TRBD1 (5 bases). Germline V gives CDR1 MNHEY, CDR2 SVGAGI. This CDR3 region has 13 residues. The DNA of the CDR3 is TGCGCCAGCAGGATGCAGGGAACATTCGGCTACACCTTC. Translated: CASRMQGTFGYTF.

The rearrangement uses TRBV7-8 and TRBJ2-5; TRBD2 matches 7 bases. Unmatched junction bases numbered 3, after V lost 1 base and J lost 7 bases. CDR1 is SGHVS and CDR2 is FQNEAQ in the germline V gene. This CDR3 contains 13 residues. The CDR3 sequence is CASSLEASGTQYF. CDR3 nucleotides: TGTGCCAGCAGCTTAGAAGCTAGCGGGACCCAGTACTTC.

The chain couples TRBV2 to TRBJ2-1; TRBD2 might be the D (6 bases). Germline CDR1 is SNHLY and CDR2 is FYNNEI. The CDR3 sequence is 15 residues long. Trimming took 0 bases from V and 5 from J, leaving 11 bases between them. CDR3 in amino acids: CASSEALPGDNEQFF. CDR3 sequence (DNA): TGTGCCAGCAGTGAAGCGCTTCCGGGAGACAATGAGCAGTTCTTC.

In nucleotides, the CDR3 is TGTGCCAGCAGCCAACCCCGGGACACCTTTAACTATGGCTACACCTTC. Its translation is CASSQPRDTFNYGYTF. The chain couples TRBV4-2 to TRBJ1-2, with D perhaps matching TRBD1 (6 bases). V was trimmed by 2 bases and J by 1 base, leaving 14 bases between them. Germline loops: CDR1 LGHNA, CDR2 YNFKEQ. The CDR3 is 16 amino acids.

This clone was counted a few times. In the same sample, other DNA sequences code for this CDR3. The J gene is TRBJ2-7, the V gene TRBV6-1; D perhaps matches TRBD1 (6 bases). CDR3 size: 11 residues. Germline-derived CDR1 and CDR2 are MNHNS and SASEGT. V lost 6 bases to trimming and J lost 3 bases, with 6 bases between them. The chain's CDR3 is CASSRGYEQYF. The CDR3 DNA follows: TGTGCCAGCAGCAGGGGCTACGAGCAGTACTTC.

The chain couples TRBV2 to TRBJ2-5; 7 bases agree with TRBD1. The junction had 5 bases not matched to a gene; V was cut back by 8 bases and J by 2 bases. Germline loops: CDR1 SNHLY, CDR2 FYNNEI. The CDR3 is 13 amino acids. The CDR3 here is CASARGWQETQYF. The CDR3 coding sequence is TGTGCCAGCGCCAGGGGGTGGCAAGAGACCCAGTACTTC.

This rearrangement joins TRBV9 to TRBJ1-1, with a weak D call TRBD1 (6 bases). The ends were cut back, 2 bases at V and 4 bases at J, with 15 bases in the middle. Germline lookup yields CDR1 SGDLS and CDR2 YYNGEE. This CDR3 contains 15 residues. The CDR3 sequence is CASSVVGGGGTEAFF. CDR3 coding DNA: TGTGCCAGCAGCGTCGTGGGGGGGGGCGGCACTGAAGCTTTCTTT.

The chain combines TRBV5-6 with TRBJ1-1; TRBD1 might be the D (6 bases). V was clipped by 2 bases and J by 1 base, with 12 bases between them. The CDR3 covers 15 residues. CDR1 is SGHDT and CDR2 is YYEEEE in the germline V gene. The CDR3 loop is CASSFGGHTNTEAFF. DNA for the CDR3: TGTGCCAGCAGCTTTGGGGGACACACGAACACTGAAGCTTTCTTT.

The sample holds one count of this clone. CDR3 sequence: CASSSNMGGAQYF. CDR3 DNA sequence: TGTGCCAGCAGCTCGAACATGGGAGGGGCCCAGTACTTC. This chain uses TRBV7-2 with TRBJ2-5; 7 bases are a match to TRBD2. V lost 4 bases to trimming and J lost 9 bases; unmatched junction nucleotides: 8. Germline V gene lookup returns CDR1 SGHTA and CDR2 FQGNSA. This CDR3 contains 13 residues.

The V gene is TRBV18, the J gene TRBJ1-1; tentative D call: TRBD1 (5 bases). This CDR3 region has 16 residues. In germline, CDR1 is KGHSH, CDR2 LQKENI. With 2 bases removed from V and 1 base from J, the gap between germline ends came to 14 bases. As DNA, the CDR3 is TGTGCCAGCTCACCAATTTCCGGGACGGCGAACACTGAAGCTTTCTTT. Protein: CASSPISGTANTEAFF.

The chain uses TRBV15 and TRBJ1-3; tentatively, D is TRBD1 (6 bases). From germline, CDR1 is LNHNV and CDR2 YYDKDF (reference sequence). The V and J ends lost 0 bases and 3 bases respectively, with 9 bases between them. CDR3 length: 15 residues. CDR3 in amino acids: CATSRDGQIGNTIYF. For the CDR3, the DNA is TGTGCCACCAGCAGAGATGGACAGATTGGAAACACCATATATTTT. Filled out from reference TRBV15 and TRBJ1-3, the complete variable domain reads DAMVIQNPRYQVTQFGKPVTLSCSQTLNHNVMYWYQQKSSQAPKLLFHYYDKDFNNEADTPDNFQSRRPNTSFCFLDIRSPGLGDTAMYLCATSRDGQIGNTIYFGEGSWLTVV.

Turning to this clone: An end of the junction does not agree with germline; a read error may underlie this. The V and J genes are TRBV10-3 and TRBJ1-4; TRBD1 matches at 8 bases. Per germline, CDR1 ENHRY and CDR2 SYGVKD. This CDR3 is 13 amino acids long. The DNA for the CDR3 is TGTGCCGTCAGACAGGGGTCGTTTGAAAAACTGTTTTTT. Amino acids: CAVRQGSFEKLFF.

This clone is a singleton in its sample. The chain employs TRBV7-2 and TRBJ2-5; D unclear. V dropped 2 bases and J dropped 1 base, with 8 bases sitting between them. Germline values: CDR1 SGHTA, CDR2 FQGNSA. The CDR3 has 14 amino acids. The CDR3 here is CASSLTTVQETQYF. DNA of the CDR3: TGTGCCAGCAGCTTAACGACGGTCCAAGAGACCCAGTACTTC.